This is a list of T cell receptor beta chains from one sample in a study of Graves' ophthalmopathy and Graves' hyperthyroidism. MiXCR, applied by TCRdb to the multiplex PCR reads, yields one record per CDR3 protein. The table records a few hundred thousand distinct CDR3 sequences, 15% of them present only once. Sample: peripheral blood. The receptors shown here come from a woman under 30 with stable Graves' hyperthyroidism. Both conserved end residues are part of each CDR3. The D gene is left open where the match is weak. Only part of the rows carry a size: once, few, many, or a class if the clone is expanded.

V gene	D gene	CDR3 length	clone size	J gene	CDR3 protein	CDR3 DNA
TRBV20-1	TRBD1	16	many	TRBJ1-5	CSAIDPTGGLRQPQHF	TGCAGTGCTATAGATCCGACAGGGGGATTGCGGCAGCCCCAGCATTTT
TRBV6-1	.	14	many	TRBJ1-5	CASSATGPTKPQHF	TGTGCCAGCAGTGCTACGGGACCCACAAAGCCCCAGCATTTT
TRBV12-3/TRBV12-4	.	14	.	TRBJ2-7	CASSDPPQGRRQYF	TGTGCCAGCAGTGACCCTCCTCAAGGGAGACGGCAGTACTTC
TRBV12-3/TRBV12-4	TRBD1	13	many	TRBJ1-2	CASSFRQGDGYTF	TGTGCCAGCAGTTTTAGACAGGGGGATGGCTACACCTTC
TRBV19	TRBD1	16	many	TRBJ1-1	CASRYGQALGDTEAFF	TGTGCCAGTAGATACGGACAGGCCCTGGGGGACACTGAAGCTTTCTTT
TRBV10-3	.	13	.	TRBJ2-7	CAISGQGPYEQYF	TGTGCCATCAGTGGGCAGGGGCCCTACGAGCAGTACTTC
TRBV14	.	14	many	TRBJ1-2	CASSQDPADYGYTF	TGTGCCAGCAGCCAAGATCCCGCAGACTATGGCTACACCTTC
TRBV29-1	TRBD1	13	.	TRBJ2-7	CSVEGTGVYEQYF	TGCAGCGTTGAAGGGACAGGGGTCTACGAGCAGTACTTC
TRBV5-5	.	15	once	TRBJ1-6	CASLYGGSYNSPLHF	TGTGCCAGCCTTTACGGTGGCTCCTATAATTCACCCCTCCACTTT
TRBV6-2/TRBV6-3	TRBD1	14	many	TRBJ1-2	CASPPRGQVDGYTF	TGTGCCAGCCCCCCTAGGGGACAGGTGGACGGCTACACCTTC
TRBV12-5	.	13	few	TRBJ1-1	CASAGAGNTEAFF	TGTGCTAGTGCCGGGGCAGGGAACACTGAAGCTTTCTTT
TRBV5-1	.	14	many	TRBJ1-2	CASSRQYANYGYTF	TGCGCCAGCAGCCGACAGTATGCTAACTATGGCTACACCTTC
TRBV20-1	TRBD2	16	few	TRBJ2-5	CSASPPTSGGPETQYF	TGCAGTGCTAGTCCCCCCACTAGCGGGGGCCCAGAGACCCAGTACTTC
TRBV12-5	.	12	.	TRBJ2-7	CASGNAGYEQYF	TGTGCTAGTGGCAACGCAGGGTACGAGCAGTACTTC
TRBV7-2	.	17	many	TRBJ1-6	CASSLRSRQYNNSPLHF	TGTGCCAGCAGCTTACGGTCCAGACAGTATAATAATTCACCCCTCCACTTT
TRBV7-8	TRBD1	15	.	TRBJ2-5	CASISGQGFRETQYF	TGTGCCAGCATTTCGGGACAGGGTTTCAGGGAGACCCAGTACTTC
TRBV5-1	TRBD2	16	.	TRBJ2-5	CASSTGLAGVRETQYF	TGCGCCAGCAGCACGGGACTAGCGGGGGTGAGAGAGACCCAGTACTTC
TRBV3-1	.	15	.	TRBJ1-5	CASSQSRGPGQPQHF	TGTGCCAGCAGCCAAAGCAGGGGACCCGGACAGCCCCAGCATTTT
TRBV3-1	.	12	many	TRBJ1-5	CASSQDWGPQHF	TGTGCCAGCAGCCAAGATTGGGGGCCCCAGCATTTT
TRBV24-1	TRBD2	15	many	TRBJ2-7	CATSDTSGGLYEQYF	TGTGCCACCAGTGATACTAGCGGGGGCCTTTACGAGCAGTACTTC
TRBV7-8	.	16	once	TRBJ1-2	CASSHIPGDNSLGYTF	TGTGCCAGCAGCCATATTCCCGGGGACAACTCCTTGGGCTACACCTTC
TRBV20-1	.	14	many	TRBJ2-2	CSARFQGDTGELFF	TGCAGTGCTAGGTTCCAGGGCGACACCGGGGAGCTGTTTTTT
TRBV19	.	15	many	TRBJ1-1	CASSILDSRNTEAFF	TGTGCCAGTAGTATTCTGGACAGTAGGAACACTGAAGCTTTCTTT
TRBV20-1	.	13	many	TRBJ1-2	CSARLDGDYGYTF	TGCAGTGCTAGACTCGACGGGGACTATGGCTACACCTTC
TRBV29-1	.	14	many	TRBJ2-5	CSVTQGVFLQTQYF	TGCAGCGTTACACAGGGTGTATTCCTACAGACCCAGTACTTC
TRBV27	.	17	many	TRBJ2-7	CASSLEAGPRSFYEQYF	TGTGCCAGCAGTTTGGAAGCGGGTCCCAGATCTTTTTACGAGCAGTACTTC